This T cell receptor (beta chain) was recorded in a study of T-cell memory formation after mild COVID-19. Across the whole study: TCR clusters largely stayed donor specific.

Barcoded TCR alpha and TCR beta cDNA libraries with UMIs came from 5'RACE using constant-segment primers. TCRdb re-derived calls from the 5' RACE reads in MiXCR, one entry per CDR3 protein. The sample includes approximately 300,000 distinct CDR3 sequences, around 8% of them seen just once. Remarks on this clonotype: Its antigen is unknown.

Points from the study as a whole: The study detected some responding clones in pre-infection memory, suggesting cross-reactive memory joined.

The V gene lost 1 base and the J gene lost 5 bases, with 6 bases spanning the gap. The CDR3 totals 12 residues. Germline loops: CDR1 SGHVS, CDR2 FNYEAQ. What was sequenced was PBMCs or a T cell subset sorted from them (not recorded which). This clonotype was obtained from a man between 18 and 29 years old who had mild COVID-19 (a few samples of this study predate the infection). Cell type and time point are not known. The chain couples TRBV7-6 to TRBJ2-7; D is unclear. CDR3 protein: CASSLGRHEQYF. DNA of the CDR3: TGTGCCAGCAGCTTAGGGCGTCACGAGCAGTACTTC.